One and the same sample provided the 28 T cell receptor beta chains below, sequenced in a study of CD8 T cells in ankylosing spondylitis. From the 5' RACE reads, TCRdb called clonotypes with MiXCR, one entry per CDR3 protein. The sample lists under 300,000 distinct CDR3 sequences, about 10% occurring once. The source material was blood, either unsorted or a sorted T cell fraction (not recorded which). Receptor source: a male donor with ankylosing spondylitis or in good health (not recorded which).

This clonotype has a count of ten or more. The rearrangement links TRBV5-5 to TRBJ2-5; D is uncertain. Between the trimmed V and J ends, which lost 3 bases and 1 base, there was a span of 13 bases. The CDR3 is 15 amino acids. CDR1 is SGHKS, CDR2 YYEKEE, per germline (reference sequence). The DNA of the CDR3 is TGTGCCAGCAGCTCAGCCCCGGGTCCCCAAGAGACCCAGTACTTC. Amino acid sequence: CASSSAPGPQETQYF.

CDR3 region: CASSLVGRSEAFF. CDR3 bases: TGCGCCAGCAGCTTGGTAGGACGTTCGGAAGCTTTCTTT. This rearrangement joins TRBV5-1 to TRBJ1-1, with no clear D. Germline loops: CDR1 SGHRS, CDR2 YFSETQ. This CDR3 contains 13 residues. The V and J ends lost 0 bases and 8 bases respectively, with 11 bases between them.

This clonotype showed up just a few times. CDR3 sequence reads: CASSLTRDRGFRHEQFF. The CDR3 nucleotides are TGTGCCAGCAGTTTAACGAGGGACAGGGGTTTTAGGCATGAGCAGTTCTTC. The rearrangement links TRBV5-5 to TRBJ2-1, with TRBD1 matching 10 bases. V lost 5 bases and J lost 8; bases outside the gene matches: 16. Germline V CDR1 and CDR2: SGHKS, YYEKEE (reference sequence). This CDR3 is 17 amino acids long.

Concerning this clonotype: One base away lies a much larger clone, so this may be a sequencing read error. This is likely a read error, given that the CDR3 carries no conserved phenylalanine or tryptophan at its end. DNA for the CDR3: TGTGCCCGGTTAGGGGGCGATCAGTTCTCC. Translated: CARLGGDQFS. The chain is built from TRBV12-3 or TRBV12-4 and TRBJ2-1, with 7 bases that match TRBD1. The CDR3 has 10 amino acids. The trim removed 11 bases at V and 13 bases at J, leaving 8 bases unmatched.

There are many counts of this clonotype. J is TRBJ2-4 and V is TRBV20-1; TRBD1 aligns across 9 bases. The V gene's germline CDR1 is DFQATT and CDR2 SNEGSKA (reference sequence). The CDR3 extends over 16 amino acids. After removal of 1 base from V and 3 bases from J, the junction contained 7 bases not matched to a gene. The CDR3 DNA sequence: TGCAGTGCTAGAGCGGTACAGGGGGCTGGCAAAAACATTCAGTACTTC. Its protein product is CSARAVQGAGKNIQYF.

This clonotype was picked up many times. The CDR3 bases are TGCAGCGCTATGGAAAGCTACGAGCAGTACTTC. Translated: CSAMESYEQYF. The chain links TRBV29-1 to TRBJ2-7; unclear D gene. CDR1 is SQVTM, CDR2 ANQGSEA, per germline. The V end was cut by 7 bases, the J end by 3 bases, with 10 bases between. CDR3 size: 11 residues.

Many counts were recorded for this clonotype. In DNA, the CDR3 is TGTGCCAGCAGTCCCAGGGACAACTATCAGCCCCAGCATTTT. This sequence encodes CASSPRDNYQPQHF. The chain couples TRBV12-3 or TRBV12-4 to TRBJ1-5; possible D gene TRBD1, 6 bases. The CDR3 length is 14 residues. The ends were cut back, 5 bases at V and 5 bases at J, with 13 bases in the middle.

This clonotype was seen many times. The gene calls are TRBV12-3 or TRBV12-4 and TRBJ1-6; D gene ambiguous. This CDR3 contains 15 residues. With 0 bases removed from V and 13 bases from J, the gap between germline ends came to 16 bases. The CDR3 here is CASSLANEGRSPLHF. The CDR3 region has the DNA TGTGCCAGCAGTTTAGCCAATGAAGGCCGGTCCCCCCTCCACTTT.

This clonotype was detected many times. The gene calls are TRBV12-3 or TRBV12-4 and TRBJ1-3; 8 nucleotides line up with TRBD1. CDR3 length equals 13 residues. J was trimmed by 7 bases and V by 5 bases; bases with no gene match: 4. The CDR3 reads CASSRRTGNTIYF. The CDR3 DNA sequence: TGTGCCAGCAGTCGCCGGACAGGGAACACCATATATTTT.

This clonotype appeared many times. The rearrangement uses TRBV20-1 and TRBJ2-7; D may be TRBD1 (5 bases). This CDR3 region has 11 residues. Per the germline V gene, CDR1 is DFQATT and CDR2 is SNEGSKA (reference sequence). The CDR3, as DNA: TGCAGCGCACACAGGACCTACGAGCAGTACTTC. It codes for CSAHRTYEQYF.

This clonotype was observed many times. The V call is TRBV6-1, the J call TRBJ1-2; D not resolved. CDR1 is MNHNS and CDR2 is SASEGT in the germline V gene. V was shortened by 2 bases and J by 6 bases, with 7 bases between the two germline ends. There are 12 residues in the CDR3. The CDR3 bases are TGTGCCAGCAGTGAAATGGGCGATGGCTACACCTTC. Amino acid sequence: CASSEMGDGYTF.

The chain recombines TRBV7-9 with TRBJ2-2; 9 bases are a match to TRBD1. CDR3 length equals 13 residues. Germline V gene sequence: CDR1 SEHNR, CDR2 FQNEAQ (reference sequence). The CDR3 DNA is TGTGCTTCAACAGGGGGCGCAACCGGGGAGCTGTTTTTT. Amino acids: CASTGGATGELFF.

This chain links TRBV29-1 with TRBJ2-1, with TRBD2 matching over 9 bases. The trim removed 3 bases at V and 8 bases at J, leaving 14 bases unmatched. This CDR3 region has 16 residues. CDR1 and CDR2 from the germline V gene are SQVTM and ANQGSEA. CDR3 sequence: CSVEREGAGGPDEQFF. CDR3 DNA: TGCAGCGTTGAGAGGGAAGGGGCGGGGGGGCCGGATGAGCAGTTCTTC.

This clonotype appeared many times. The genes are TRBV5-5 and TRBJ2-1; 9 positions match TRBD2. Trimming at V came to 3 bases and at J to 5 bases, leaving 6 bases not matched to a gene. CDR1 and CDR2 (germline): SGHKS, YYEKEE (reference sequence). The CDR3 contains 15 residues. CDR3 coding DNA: TGTGCCAGCAGCTCAGGGACTAGCAGAAACAATGAGCAGTTCTTC. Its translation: CASSSGTSRNNEQFF.

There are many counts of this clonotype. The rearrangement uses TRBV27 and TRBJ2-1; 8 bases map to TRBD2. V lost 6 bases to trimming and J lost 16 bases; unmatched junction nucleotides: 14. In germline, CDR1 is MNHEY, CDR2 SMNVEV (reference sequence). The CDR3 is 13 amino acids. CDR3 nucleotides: TGTGCCAGCAGCCCCACCCCCAGCGGGGGTCATTTCTTC. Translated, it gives CASSPTPSGGHFF.

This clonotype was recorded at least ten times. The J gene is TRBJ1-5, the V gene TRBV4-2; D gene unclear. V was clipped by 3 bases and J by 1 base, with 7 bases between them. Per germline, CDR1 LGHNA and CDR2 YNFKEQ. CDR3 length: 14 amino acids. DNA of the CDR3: TGTGCCAGCAGCCAGGGGAGGAGCAATCAGCCCCAGCATTTT. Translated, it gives CASSQGRSNQPQHF.

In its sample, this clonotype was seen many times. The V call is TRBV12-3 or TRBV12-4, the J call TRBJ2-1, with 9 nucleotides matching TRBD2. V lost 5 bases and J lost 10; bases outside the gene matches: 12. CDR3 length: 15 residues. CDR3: CASSPSGTAEGEQFF. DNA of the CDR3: TGTGCCAGCAGTCCTAGCGGGACGGCGGAGGGAGAGCAGTTCTTC.

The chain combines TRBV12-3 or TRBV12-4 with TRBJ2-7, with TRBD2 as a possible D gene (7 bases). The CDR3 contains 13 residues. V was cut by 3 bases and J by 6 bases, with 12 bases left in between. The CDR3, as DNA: TGTGCCAGCAGTTTTTCGGCGGGGGCCGAGCAGTACTTC. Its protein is CASSFSAGAEQYF.

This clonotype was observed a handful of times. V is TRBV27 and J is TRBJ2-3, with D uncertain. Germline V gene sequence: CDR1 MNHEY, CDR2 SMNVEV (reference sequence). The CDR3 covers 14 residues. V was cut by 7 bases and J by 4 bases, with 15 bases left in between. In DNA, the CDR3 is TGTGCCAGCAATTCGAGGTTAAAGGCAGATACGCAGTATTTT. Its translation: CASNSRLKADTQYF.

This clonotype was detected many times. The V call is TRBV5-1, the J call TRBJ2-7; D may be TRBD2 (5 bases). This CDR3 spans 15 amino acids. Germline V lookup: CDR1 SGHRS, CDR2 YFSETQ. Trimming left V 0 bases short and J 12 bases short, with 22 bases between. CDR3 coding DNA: TGCGCCAGCAGCTTGGAGAGCGGACCCACCCCGGTCTGGTACTTC. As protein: CASSLESGPTPVWYF.

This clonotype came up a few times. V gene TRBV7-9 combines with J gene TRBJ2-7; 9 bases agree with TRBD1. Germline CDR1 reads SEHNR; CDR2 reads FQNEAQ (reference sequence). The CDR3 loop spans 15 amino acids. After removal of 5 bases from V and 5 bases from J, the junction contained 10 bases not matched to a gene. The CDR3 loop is CASSPTGQGLNEQYF. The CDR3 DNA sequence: TGTGCCAGCAGCCCAACGGGACAGGGCCTCAACGAGCAGTACTTC.

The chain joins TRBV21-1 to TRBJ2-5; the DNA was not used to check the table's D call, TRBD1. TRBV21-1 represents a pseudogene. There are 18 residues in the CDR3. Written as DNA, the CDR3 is TGTGCCAGCAGCAAACATTGGGAGTCAGGGGATCGCCAAGAGACCCAGTACTTC. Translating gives CASSKHWESGDRQETQYF.

Written as DNA, the CDR3 is TGTGCCAGCAGTGAAGGCCTAGTGATCTACAATGAGCAGTTCTTC. Translation gives CASSEGLVIYNEQFF. The V gene is TRBV2, the J gene TRBJ2-1; D remains ambiguous. The CDR3 consists of 15 residues. Looked up from germline, CDR1 is SNHLY and CDR2 is FYNNEI. Between the trimmed V and J ends, which lost 1 base and 3 bases, there was a span of 10 bases.

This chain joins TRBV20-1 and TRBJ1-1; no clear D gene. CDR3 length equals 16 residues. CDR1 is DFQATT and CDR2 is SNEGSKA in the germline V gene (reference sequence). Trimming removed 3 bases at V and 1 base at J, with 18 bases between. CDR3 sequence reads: CSARPPSAAANTEAFF. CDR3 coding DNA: TGCAGTGCTAGGCCCCCTTCGGCGGCGGCGAACACTGAAGCTTTCTTT.

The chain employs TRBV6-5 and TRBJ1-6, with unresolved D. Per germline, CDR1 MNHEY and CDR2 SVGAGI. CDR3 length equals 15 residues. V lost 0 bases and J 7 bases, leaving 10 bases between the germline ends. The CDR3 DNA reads TGTGCCAGCAGTTACTCACACGGAGGGAATTCACCCCTCCACTTT. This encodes CASSYSHGGNSPLHF.

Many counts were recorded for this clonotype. CDR3 sequence reads: CASRLAGAYSYEQYF. The CDR3 DNA follows: TGCGCCAGCAGATTAGCGGGGGCCTATTCCTACGAGCAGTACTTC. The V and J genes are TRBV5-1 and TRBJ2-7, with 9 bases matching TRBD2. There are 15 residues in the CDR3. Germline CDR1 SGHRS, CDR2 YFSETQ. J lost 1 base, V lost 5 bases, and 7 bases had no gene match.

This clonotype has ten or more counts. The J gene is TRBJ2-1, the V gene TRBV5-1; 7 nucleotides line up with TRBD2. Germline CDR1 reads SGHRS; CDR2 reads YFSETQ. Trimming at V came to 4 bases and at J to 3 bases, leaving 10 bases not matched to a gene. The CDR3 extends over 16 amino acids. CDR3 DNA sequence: TGCGCCAGCAGCCTAAGTCGGGAGGTAGGCTACAATGAGCAGTTCTTC. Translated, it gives CASSLSREVGYNEQFF.

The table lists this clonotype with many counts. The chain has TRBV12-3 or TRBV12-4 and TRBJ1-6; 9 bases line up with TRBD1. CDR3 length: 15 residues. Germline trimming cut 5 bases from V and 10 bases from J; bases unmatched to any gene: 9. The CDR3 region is CASSAGTGMDSPLHF. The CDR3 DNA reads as TGTGCCAGCAGTGCTGGGACAGGGATGGACTCACCCCTCCACTTT.